Listed here are 16 T cell receptor beta chains from one sample, sequenced in a study of shared clonotypes between healthy human individuals. Sequencing used immunoSEQ multiplex PCR; TCRdb keeps in-frame clones, though not all of them. Of millions of clones in the sample, more than 90% were seen once. Input material: naive CD4+ T cells sorted from blood. The subset denotes: CD45RA+ positively selected. Receptors originate from a man between 18 and 35 years old in good health.

The chain is built from TRBV12-5 and TRBJ2-2, with a weak D call TRBD1 (6 bases). V was cut by 0 bases and J by 5 bases, with 22 bases left in between. The CDR3 is made up of 19 amino acids. Germline loops: CDR1 LGHNT, CDR2 FRNRAP. The CDR3 is CASGLVRLQGALSTGELFF. The DNA for the CDR3 is TGTGCTAGTGGTTTGGTACGCTTACAGGGAGCCCTCTCGACCGGGGAGCTGTTTTTT.

V gene TRBV6-1 combines with J gene TRBJ1-2, with unresolved D. Per the germline V gene, CDR1 is MNHNS and CDR2 is SASEGT. CDR3 length: 13 amino acids. The ends were cut back, 5 bases at V and 4 bases at J, with 11 bases in the middle. In DNA form, the CDR3 reads TGTGCCAGCAGTATTAGGCAGTTCTATGGCTACACCTTC. This sequence encodes CASSIRQFYGYTF.

With respect to this clone: This sample includes further DNA sequences coding for the same CDR3. The CDR3 DNA is TGTGCCAGCAGCAGGGACAGGGATCAGCCCCAGCATTTT. This gives the protein CASSRDRDQPQHF. V usage is TRBV6-5 and J usage is TRBJ1-5; 9 bases match TRBD1. The CDR3 runs 13 residues. V trimming: 6 bases; J trimming: 5 bases; junction bases outside the gene matches: 2. The germline CDR1 and CDR2 sequences are MNHEY and SVGAGI.

V usage is TRBV5-1 and J usage is TRBJ1-6; TRBD1 aligns across 9 bases. V was pared by 4 bases and J by 9 bases, with 8 bases of the junction left unmatched. Germline CDR1 reads SGHRS; CDR2 reads YFSETQ. This CDR3 spans 15 amino acids. CDR3 coding DNA: TGCGCCAGCAGCAGCTGGGACAGGGAGGGTTCACCCCTCCACTTT. Protein product: CASSSWDREGSPLHF.

The rearrangement uses TRBV5-4 and TRBJ1-4; D is ambiguous. This CDR3 is 15 amino acids long. Trimming took off 4 bases at V and 8 bases at J, with 18 bases between the two ends. Germline assignment: CDR1 SGHNT and CDR2 YYREEE (reference sequence). The CDR3 DNA reads TGTGCCAGCAGCCGGACCGCGGGCTTGGGGGAAAAACTGTTTTTT. Its protein is CASSRTAGLGEKLFF.

This clone was picked up one time. The chain has TRBV7-2 and TRBJ2-7, with 7 nucleotides matching TRBD1. Germline CDR1 SGHTA, CDR2 FQGNSA. This CDR3 is 15 amino acids long. V gave up 2 bases and J gave up 0 bases; unmatched junction bases: 4. The CDR3 DNA sequence: TGTGCCAGCAGCTTATTGGACAGGCCCTCCTACGAGCAGTACTTC. Its translation: CASSLLDRPSYEQYF.

The chain joins TRBV5-3 to TRBJ1-2; 8 nucleotides agree with TRBD1. TRBV5-3 is treated as an ORF (open reading frame) with a function not yet certain. After removal of 0 bases from V and 3 bases from J, the junction contained 10 bases not matched to a gene. CDR3 length equals 17 residues. The CDR3 here is CARSLGYRTGRDYGYTF. In nucleotides, the CDR3 is TGTGCCAGAAGCTTGGGTTATAGGACAGGGAGAGACTATGGCTACACCTTC.

This sequence joins TRBV9 and TRBJ2-1; unclear D gene. The germline V gene has CDR1 SGDLS and CDR2 YYNGEE. The V end was cut by 0 bases, the J end by 6 bases, with 16 bases between. The CDR3 loop spans 16 amino acids. CDR3 in DNA: TGTGCCAGCAGCGTAGCCCCCTTAATCGTCCGCAATGAGCAGTTCTTC. Translation: CASSVAPLIVRNEQFF.

The rearrangement joins TRBV9 to TRBJ2-1, with no clear D. V was pared by 1 base and J by 5 bases, with 10 bases between. The CDR3 is 14 residues long. CDR1 and CDR2 from the germline V gene are SGDLS and YYNGEE. DNA for the CDR3: TGTGCCAGCAGCGTAAGAAGTCGGGACAATGAGCAGTTCTTC. This sequence encodes CASSVRSRDNEQFF. The whole variable domain, remainder taken from reference TRBV9 and TRBJ2-1, is DSGVTQTPKHLITATGQRVTLRCSPRSGDLSVYWYQQSLDQGLQFLIQYYNGEERAKGNILERFSAQQFPDLHSELNLSSLELGDSALYFCASSVRSRDNEQFFGPGTRLTVL.

A note on this clone: Other DNA sequences in this specimen translate into the identical CDR3. The chain combines TRBV19 with TRBJ1-3, with D perhaps TRBD1 (5 bases). V was shortened by 5 bases and J by 0 bases, with 8 bases between the two germline ends. The CDR3 is 14 amino acids. The germline CDR1 and CDR2 sequences are LNHDA and SQIVND (reference sequence). The CDR3 spells CASSRGSSGNTIYF. The CDR3, as DNA: TGTGCCAGTAGTCGGGGGAGCTCTGGAAACACCATATATTTT.

This clone was seen once. This chain connects TRBV11-2 to TRBJ2-5; weak D call: TRBD2 (6 bases). The J call is uncertain, as TRBJ2-7 better fits the DNA end. CDR3 size: 15 residues. The germline V gene has CDR1 SGHAT and CDR2 FQNNGV. As DNA, the CDR3 is TGTGCCAGCAGCTTGGAACTAGCCGGAGGCTACGAGCAGTACTTC. Its protein product is CASSLELAGGYEQYF.

The rearrangement links TRBV5-4 to TRBJ1-3; tentative D call: TRBD1 (6 bases). The CDR3 spans 16 residues. Germline V gene lookup returns CDR1 SGHNT and CDR2 YYREEE (reference sequence). Trimming shortened V by 2 bases and J by 0 bases, and 12 bases separated the two germline ends. CDR3: CASSFDRSSSGNTIYF. CDR3 sequence (DNA): TGTGCCAGCAGCTTCGACAGGTCTAGCTCTGGAAACACCATATATTTT.

The chain combines TRBV7-8 with TRBJ1-1, with D unclear. The CDR3 has 16 residues. Germline values: CDR1 SGHVS, CDR2 FQNEAQ. V was shortened by 7 bases and J by 1 base, with 19 bases between the two germline ends. The CDR3 loop is CASKHAGVIKNTEAFF. Written as DNA, the CDR3 is TGTGCCAGCAAGCACGCCGGAGTAATCAAGAACACTGAAGCTTTCTTT.

As DNA, the CDR3 is TGTGCCAGCAGTTACGGGGGGACTAGTAGCGTGACCCAGTACTTC. Its translation: CASSYGGTSSVTQYF. The chain uses TRBV6-5 and TRBJ2-5, with 8 bases lining up with TRBD2. V shed 2 bases and J 7 bases; nucleotides not matched to a gene: 9. The CDR3 has 15 residues. Per germline, CDR1 MNHEY and CDR2 SVGAGI.

The chain employs TRBV12-5 and TRBJ1-2; 7 nucleotides align to TRBD1. Germline values: CDR1 LGHNT, CDR2 FRNRAP. V lost 3 bases and J lost 5; bases outside the gene matches: 6. This CDR3 region has 14 residues. The DNA for the CDR3 is TGTGCTAGTGGTTTTGCAGGGGGAGGGTATGGCTACACCTTC. Protein product: CASGFAGGGYGYTF.

The chain combines TRBV30 with TRBJ2-2, with D possibly being TRBD2 (6 bases). V was shortened by 3 bases and J by 6 bases, with 11 bases between the two germline ends. The germline V gene encodes CDR1 GTSNPN and CDR2 SVGIG (reference sequence). The CDR3 is 13 amino acids. The CDR3 sequence: CAWSPGVPGELFF. DNA for the CDR3: TGTGCCTGGAGCCCGGGGGTCCCCGGGGAGCTGTTTTTT.